A selection of T cell receptor beta chains follows, all from one sample in a study of cytomegalovirus exposure and HLA in healthy donors. The assay was immunoSEQ multiplex PCR, and TCRdb's table has in-frame clones only and misses some. The table has approximately 160,000 clones, around 85% seen once. Material: PBMCs. Receptors originate from a man aged 30 to 45 in good health and CMV-seropositive. CDR3s include the opening cysteine and the closing phenylalanine or tryptophan. Each record gives: clone size, J gene, D gene, V gene, CDR3 DNA, CDR3 protein. D genes are given only for firm matches. Part of the rows lack a size; the others show once, few, many or a class for expanded clones.

- TRBJ2-2 TRBD2 TRBV7-3 TGTGCCAGCAGCTTAAATCCCCAGGGGGCTAGCGGGGGCGTGCTGTTTTTT CASSLNPQGASGGVLFF
- TRBJ1-6 - TRBV12-5 TGTGCTAGTGGTTTGGTACGGGTCAGCAGCCCTTCGAGCTCCTATAATTCACCCCTCCACTTT CASGLVRVSSPSSSYNSPLHF
- TRBJ2-7 TRBD2 TRBV11-2 TGTGCCAGCAGCTTAGATGCGGGGGGTTACTACGAGCAGTACTTC CASSLDAGGYYEQYF
- TRBJ1-2 - TRBV7-3 TGTGCCAGCAGCTTACAACGAGGACAGCCCGCCTTC CASSLQRGQPAF
- TRBJ2-3 - TRBV7-2 TGTGCCAGCAGGGGTGCGGCAGATACGCAGTATTTT CASRGAADTQYF
few TRBJ1-1 - TRBV6-1 TGTGCCAGCAGTAACACGCAAATCACTGAAGCTTTCTTT CASSNTQITEAFF
- TRBJ2-5 TRBD1 TRBV13 TGTGCCAGCAGCTTAGGGCCCCGGGACAGCTATAAGGAGACCCAGTACTTC CASSLGPRDSYKETQYF
- TRBJ2-7 - TRBV11-2 TGTGCCAGCAGCGTACTATACGATTACGAGCAGTACTTC CASSVLYDYEQYF
- TRBJ2-7 TRBD1 TRBV18 TGTGCCAGCTCACCTCCGGGACAGGGTGCCTACGAGCAGTACTTC CASSPPGQGAYEQYF
- TRBJ2-2 - TRBV9 TGTGCCAGCAGCGTAGGTGGAGGGGCCACCGGGGAGCTGTTTTTT CASSVGGGATGELFF
once TRBJ1-2 TRBD1 TRBV15 TGTGCCACCAGCGATGGACAGGGGTCGGGCTATGGCTACACCTTC CATSDGQGSGYGYTF
- TRBJ2-1 - TRBV18 TGTGCCAGCTCACCACCGGGTCTAGCGTCCAATGAGCAGTTCTTC CASSPPGLASNEQFF
- TRBJ1-1 - TRBV28 TGTGCCAGCAGTTTTAATTTGAACACTGAAGCTTTCTTT CASSFNLNTEAFF
- TRBJ2-5 - TRBV6-6 TGTGCCACAGCTCTTGGGCCTACTGAGACCCAGTACTTC CATALGPTETQYF
- TRBJ2-7 - TRBV10-1 TGCGCCAGCAGTGAGGGTCTGGGGGGGCGGCTGTACGAGCAGTACTTC CASSEGLGGRLYEQYF
- TRBJ2-3 - TRBV27 TGTGCCAGCAGTTTATCCAGGCACACGGATACGCAGTATTTT CASSLSRHTDTQYF
- TRBJ2-7 TRBD1 TRBV11-3 TGTGCCAGCAGCCGGGACAGGCTCTCCTACGAGCAGTACTTC CASSRDRLSYEQYF
- TRBJ2-1 - TRBV4-3 TGCGCCAGCAGCCAAGATCGACTCCGAAATCGAAATGAGCAGTTCTTC CASSQDRLRNRNEQFF
- TRBJ1-2 TRBD1 TRBV5-3 TGTGCCAGAAGCTTGGCTCCAGGGGGGTATGGCTACACCTTC CARSLAPGGYGYTF
- TRBJ2-3 TRBD2 TRBV11-2 TGTGCCAGCAGCTCCGGGACTAGCGGGCTCACAGATACGCAGTATTTT CASSSGTSGLTDTQYF
- TRBJ1-4 - TRBV5-6 TGTGCCAGCAGCACACCTCAGGGGAACGGTGAAAAACTGTTTTTT CASSTPQGNGEKLFF
- TRBJ1-2 - TRBV7-8 TGTGCCAGCAGCTTAGTGGGCTGGGACTATGGCTACACCTTC CASSLVGWDYGYTF
- TRBJ2-3 TRBD2 TRBV12-5 TGTGCTAGTGGTTCCGGGACTAGCGGGGTGACAGATACGCAGTATTTT CASGSGTSGVTDTQYF
- TRBJ2-3 - TRBV7-2 TGTGCCAGCAGCTTATCTCTGCGTTACACAGATACGCAGTATTTT CASSLSLRYTDTQYF
- TRBJ2-2 TRBD1 TRBV7-8 TGTGCCAGCAGACAGGGGGCGGGCACCGGGGAGCTGTTTTTT CASRQGAGTGELFF
few TRBJ1-2 TRBD1 TRBV27 TGTGCCAGCACCACGGACAGGGGGGAAGGCTACACCTTC CASTTDRGEGYTF
- TRBJ1-5 - TRBV14 TGTGCCAGCAGCCAAGGGGCGAGTCAGCCCCAGCATTTT CASSQGASQPQHF
- TRBJ2-1 TRBD1 TRBV4-1 TGCGCCAGCAGCCAGGGGGACAGGGGATACAATGAGCAGTTCTTC CASSQGDRGYNEQFF
once TRBJ1-2 TRBD1 TRBV6-6 TGTGCCAGCAGTTATTCGCCAGGGGGCTGGTATGGCTACACCTTC CASSYSPGGWYGYTF
- TRBJ2-5 TRBD2 TRBV10-2 TGCGCCACTGAGAAGGGGGGCCGGGGGGGCGCGGAGACCCAGTACTTC CATEKGGRGGAETQYF
once TRBJ2-7 TRBD2 TRBV27 TGTGCCAGCAAAATAGCGGGGCCCTACGAGCAGTACTTC CASKIAGPYEQYF
once TRBJ1-2 - TRBV7-6 TGTGCCAGCAACCTTATCGGGGTAACATTCCGGGCTAACTATGGCTACACCTTC CASNLIGVTFRANYGYTF
- TRBJ2-1 TRBD2 TRBV2 TGTGCCAGCAGTCTAGCGGGGGCTTCCCAAAGCGAGCAGTTCTTC CASSLAGASQSEQFF
- TRBJ2-1 TRBD2 TRBV5-1 TGCGCCAGCAGCTTGTTTAGCGGGGGGCCCCCTTGGGATGAGCAGTTCTTC CASSLFSGGPPWDEQFF
- TRBJ2-7 - TRBV18 TGTGCCAGCGCCCGCCAGGGGGGAGTCTACGAGCAGTACTTC CASARQGGVYEQYF
- TRBJ2-7 TRBD1 TRBV9 TGTGCCAGCAGCCCAAGACCCGGGACAGAGGGGGAGCAGTACTTC CASSPRPGTEGEQYF
- TRBJ1-5 TRBD1 TRBV19 TGTGCCAGTAAAGAGACAGGGGTTTGGAATCAGCCCCAGCATTTT CASKETGVWNQPQHF
- TRBJ1-1 TRBD1 TRBV10-3 TGTGCCATCAGTTCCGGGACAGGGACAAACACTGAAGCTTTCTTT CAISSGTGTNTEAFF
- TRBJ1-2 TRBD1 TRBV6-1 TGTGCCAGCATTACGGCGACAGGGAGCGCGTACGGCTACACCTTC CASITATGSAYGYTF
- TRBJ2-7 - TRBV27 TGTGCCAGCAGTTTTTGGCCGTCCTCCTACGAGCAGTACTTC CASSFWPSSYEQYF
- TRBJ2-5 TRBD2 TRBV30 TGTGCCTGGAGTGTAGCGGGGGGGGCAGAGACCCAGTACTTC CAWSVAGGAETQYF
- TRBJ2-1 TRBD2 TRBV27 TGTGCCAGCAGAACAACGAGGCGGGGGGTCCGCCGATCCTACAATGAGCAGTTCTTC CASRTTRRGVRRSYNEQFF
- TRBJ2-1 TRBD2 TRBV7-9 TGTGCCAGCAGCTTATCACCAAGCGGGGGGGCTGAGCAGTTCTTC CASSLSPSGGAEQFF
- TRBJ1-6 TRBD1 TRBV19 TGTGCCAGCGGGACAGCCCATAATTCACCCCTCCACTTT CASGTAHNSPLHF
- TRBJ2-7 TRBD2 TRBV27 TGTGCCAGCAGTCCCAGTTCGGGGGGGCGTCACGAGCAGTACTTC CASSPSSGGRHEQYF
- TRBJ2-3 TRBD1 TRBV27 TGTGCCAGCAGTTACGGGACAGCAGACACAGATACGCAGTATTTT CASSYGTADTDTQYF
few TRBJ2-1 TRBD2 TRBV7-9 TGTGCCAGCAGCCCAGGGACTAGCGGGGGGGCAAGTGAGCAGTTCTTC CASSPGTSGGASEQFF
- TRBJ2-5 - TRBV5-1 TGCGCCAGCAGCTTGTGGGGGCCGGGAGAGACCCAGTACTTC CASSLWGPGETQYF
- TRBJ2-7 TRBD1 TRBV7-3 TGTGCCAGCAGCCCGCAAGTGACAGGGTTTTTCTACGAGCAGTACTTC CASSPQVTGFFYEQYF
- TRBJ1-1 TRBD1 TRBV6-5 TGTGCCAGCAGCCCCCAAAGGGGGCCCACTGAAGCTTTCTTT CASSPQRGPTEAFF
- TRBJ1-1 TRBD1 TRBV4-3 TGCGCCAGCAGCCAAGTAGGACAGGGGGTTGTGACTGAAGCTTTCTTT CASSQVGQGVVTEAFF
- TRBJ2-5 TRBD2 TRBV7-2 TGTGCCAGCAGCTGGGGACTAGCGGGGGGGAAGGGGGAGACCCAGTACTTC CASSWGLAGGKGETQYF
- TRBJ2-3 - TRBV5-1 TGCGCCAGCAGCCGATCCGGGGGGCAAGTCGCAGATACGCAGTATTTT CASSRSGGQVADTQYF
- TRBJ2-7 - TRBV7-9 TGTGCCAGCAGCTTATTTGGGCAGATTAGTCGTTTC CASSLFGQISRF